These T cell receptor beta chains were read from a single sample in a study of CXCR3-negative and CXCR3-positive naive CD8 T cells. TCRdb processed the 5' RACE reads again and assigns one entry to each CDR3 protein, with no DNA. This repertoire comprises around 63,000 distinct CDR3 sequences; its ten largest clones make up around 0.75%. The sample comprised naive CXCR3+ CD8+ T cells from blood. These receptors were collected from a human donor in good health. Some clones in this sample may be carry-over from other donors' samples. Both conserved end residues are part of each CDR3.

J gene	V gene	CDR3 protein
TRBJ2-7	TRBV11-1	CASSLRGNHYEQYF
TRBJ2-7	TRBV20-1	CSAKHSYSYEQYF
TRBJ2-1	TRBV12-3/TRBV12-4	CASSGHRGTDNEQFF
TRBJ2-7	TRBV29-1	CSVEDWEEGGAYEQYF
TRBJ2-1	TRBV12-3/TRBV12-4	CASAPELRVYNEQFF
TRBJ1-1	TRBV5-6	CASSLDTRNTEAFF
TRBJ1-2	TRBV7-9	CASSSSKLYGYTF
TRBJ2-2	TRBV7-9	CASSTTGPERELFF
TRBJ2-5	TRBV9	CASSVGDFETQYF
TRBJ2-7	TRBV6-5	CASSYSGEGTYASYEQYF
TRBJ1-2	TRBV20-1	CSAIYEDRVGYGYTF
TRBJ2-1	TRBV27	CASSPGTGRDNEQFF
TRBJ2-5	TRBV3-1	CASRAGTGDFQETQYF
TRBJ1-1	TRBV7-9	CASTPTSDKVAFF
TRBJ2-7	TRBV7-9	CASSSNGGQGSVEQYF
TRBJ2-7	TRBV29-1	CSVEGEGEQYF
TRBJ2-2	TRBV21-1	CASSKADRGRNTGELFF